One sample yielded the 30 T cell receptor beta chains listed below, sequenced in a study of siplizumab effects on memory and regulatory T cells. Measured with immunoSEQ multiplex PCR; TCRdb has only the in-frame clones, and not every one. This table has under 140,000 clones, approximately 92% appearing once. Sequencing input: CD4+ T cells sorted from blood. The receptors originated from a human donor in good health.

This chain joins TRBV4-1 and TRBJ1-5, with 9 nucleotides matching TRBD1. The CDR3 is 16 amino acids. Unmatched junction bases numbered 10, after V lost 4 bases and J lost 6 bases. CDR1 MGHRA and CDR2 YSYEKL come from the germline V gene. The CDR3 sequence is CASSRIPTGGSQPQHF. CDR3 nucleotides: TGCGCCAGCAGCCGGATACCCACAGGGGGCTCTCAGCCCCAGCATTTT.

The sample holds one count of this clone. V usage is TRBV18 and J usage is TRBJ1-3; 11 nucleotides agree with TRBD1. This CDR3 comprises 15 residues. Germline V gene sequence: CDR1 KGHSH, CDR2 LQKENI. The junction had 3 bases not matched to a gene; V was cut back by 4 bases and J by 4 bases. The CDR3 DNA follows: TGTGCCAGCTCACGGACAGGGGGCCCGGGAAACACCATATATTTT. It is translated as CASSRTGGPGNTIYF.

The chain links TRBV19 to TRBJ2-7; a possible D gene is TRBD2 (5 bases). This CDR3 region has 14 residues. CDR1 LNHDA and CDR2 SQIVND come from the germline V gene (reference sequence). Trimming left V 7 bases short and J 0 bases short, with 13 bases between. CDR3 sequence reads: CASTRRGSSYEQYF. The CDR3 nucleotides are TGTGCCAGTACCCGCCGGGGAAGCTCCTACGAGCAGTACTTC.

The chain is built from TRBV29-1 and TRBJ1-2, with a tentative D call TRBD1 (5 bases). Trimming removed 1 base at V and 0 bases at J, with 6 bases between. In germline, CDR1 is SQVTM, CDR2 ANQGSEA. CDR3 length: 13 residues. CDR3 coding DNA: TGCAGCGTTGAAGGGGGGGCTAACTATGGCTACACCTTC. Amino acid sequence: CSVEGGANYGYTF.

The chain recombines TRBV11-1 with TRBJ2-1; unclear D gene. V dropped 3 bases and J dropped 3 bases, with 12 bases sitting between them. CDR3 length equals 15 residues. CDR1 is SGHAT, CDR2 FQDESV, per germline (reference sequence). The CDR3 DNA sequence: TGTGCCAGCAGCTTGGGCACCCGCGTCTACAATGAGCAGTTCTTC. Translation gives CASSLGTRVYNEQFF.

The J gene is TRBJ2-3, the V gene TRBV5-4; 9 bases match TRBD2. Germline CDR1 SGHNT, CDR2 YYREEE (reference sequence). The CDR3 has 16 amino acids. V shed 2 bases, J shed 4 bases, and the junction held 8 bases outside the gene matches. The CDR3 DNA reads as TGTGCCAGCAGCTTCGGAGCGGGAGGCGGATCAGATACGCAGTATTTT. Encoded protein: CASSFGAGGGSDTQYF.

The table lists this clone with a count of one. This rearrangement joins TRBV5-1 to TRBJ1-1, with a possible D match to TRBD1 (6 bases). Trimming shortened V by 3 bases and J by 2 bases, and 8 bases separated the two germline ends. Per the germline V gene, CDR1 is SGHRS and CDR2 is YFSETQ. CDR3 length: 13 residues. CDR3 nucleotide sequence: TGCGCCAGCAGCTGGACAGACAACACTGAAGCTTTCTTT. Translation: CASSWTDNTEAFF.

Points on this clone: The sample carries other DNA sequences with the same CDR3. This sequence joins TRBV2 and TRBJ2-5; D unclear. The CDR3 loop spans 11 amino acids. Deletions cut 1 base from V and 5 bases from J, with 2 bases between. The germline V gene has CDR1 SNHLY and CDR2 FYNNEI. The CDR3 here is CASSEGETQYF. In nucleotides, the CDR3 is TGTGCCAGCAGTGAAGGGGAGACCCAGTACTTC. Variable domain in full (rest from reference TRBV2 and TRBJ2-5): EPEVTQTPSHQVTQMGQEVILRCVPISNHLYFYWYRQILGQKVEFLVSFYNNEISEKSEIFDDQFSVERPDGSNFTLKIRSTKLEDSAMYFCASSEGETQYFGPGTRLLVL.

This chain uses TRBV5-4 with TRBJ1-2; 9 bases are a match to TRBD1. The V gene end was trimmed by 0 bases and the J gene end by 1 base; junction bases not matched to a gene: 10. This CDR3 has 18 residues. Per germline, CDR1 SGHNT and CDR2 YYREEE (reference sequence). CDR3 sequence: CASSLGQGVLPDNYGYTF. CDR3 DNA: TGTGCCAGCAGCTTGGGACAGGGGGTACTACCGGATAACTATGGCTACACCTTC.

This clone was seen more than once but under ten times. V is TRBV5-1 and J is TRBJ1-5; 8 bases line up with TRBD1. V shed 4 bases, J shed 5 bases, and the junction held 8 bases outside the gene matches. CDR1 SGHRS and CDR2 YFSETQ come from the germline V gene. The CDR3 is 15 residues long. The CDR3 sequence is CASSPTGQDHQPQHF. In nucleotides, the CDR3 is TGCGCCAGCAGCCCAACGGGACAGGACCATCAGCCCCAGCATTTT.

The V gene is TRBV4-1, the J gene TRBJ2-1, with D tentatively TRBD1 or TRBD2 (6 bases each). The CDR3 has 14 residues. Trimming took 5 bases from V and 7 from J, leaving 15 bases between them. The germline V gene encodes CDR1 MGHRA and CDR2 YSYEKL. CDR3 region: CASSIGGLRNEQFF. The DNA for the CDR3 is TGCGCCAGCAGCATAGGGGGGTTAAGGAATGAGCAGTTCTTC.

As regards this clone: An end of the junction does not agree with germline; a read error may underlie this. The chain recombines TRBV7-7 with TRBJ2-3; 9 bases are shared with TRBD2. The length of the CDR3 is 17 residues. The germline CDR1 and CDR2 sequences are SSHAT and FNYEAQ (reference sequence). The CDR3 DNA follows: TGTGCTAGCAGCTTAGCGGGAGTTGGTAGCGGGCCAGATACGCAGTATTTT. Its translation is CASSLAGVGSGPDTQYF.

This clone occurred once. The rearrangement joins TRBV12-5 to TRBJ2-1; TRBD1 agrees at 11 bases. CDR3 size: 15 residues. Germline V CDR1 and CDR2: LGHNT, FRNRAP. Trimming took 1 base from V and 6 from J; bases not matched to a gene: 2. CDR3 nucleotides: TGTGCTAGTGGTTTGGGGACAGGGGGCACCAATGAGCAGTTCTTC. Its translation: CASGLGTGGTNEQFF.

The rearrangement joins TRBV29-1 to TRBJ1-5; 7 nucleotides align to TRBD1. With 4 bases clipped from V and 1 base from J, the junction kept 7 bases outside the gene matches. Germline CDR1 SQVTM, CDR2 ANQGSEA. The CDR3 has 15 amino acids. CDR3 bases: TGCAGCGTTGGGCGTACAGGGGACAGCAATCAGCCCCAGCATTTT. Protein product: CSVGRTGDSNQPQHF. Together with reference TRBV29-1 and TRBJ1-5, the CDR3 gives the full variable domain: SAVISQKPSRDICQRGTSLTIQCQVDSQVTMMFWYRQQPGQSLTLIATANQGSEATYESGFVIDKFPISRPNLTFSTLTVSNMSPEDSSIYLCSVGRTGDSNQPQHFGDGTRLSIL.

The chain carries TRBV5-1 and TRBJ2-4; possibly TRBD1 or TRBD2 for D (5 bases each). The CDR3 is 15 residues long. Germline CDR1 and CDR2: SGHRS and YFSETQ. V gave up 6 bases and J gave up 0 bases, with 13 bases separating them. The CDR3 loop is CASTYGGLAKNIQYF. The CDR3 DNA is TGCGCCAGCACCTATGGGGGTCTAGCCAAAAACATTCAGTACTTC.

V is TRBV7-9 and J is TRBJ1-1; D might be TRBD1 (5 bases). The germline V gene has CDR1 SEHNR and CDR2 FQNEAQ (reference sequence). The CDR3 has 11 amino acids. V was shortened by 7 bases and J by 5 bases, with 8 bases between the two germline ends. CDR3 in amino acids: CASIEGTEAFF. The CDR3 nucleotides read TGTGCCAGCATCGAGGGGACTGAAGCTTTCTTT. The whole variable domain, filled in from reference TRBV7-9 and TRBJ1-1, reads DTGVSQNPRHKITKRGQNVTFRCDPISEHNRLYWYRQTLGQGPEFLTYFQNEAQLEKSRLLSDRFSAERPKGSFSTLEIQRTEQGDSAMYLCASIEGTEAFFGQGTRLTVV.

The chain recombines TRBV5-6 with TRBJ1-3; D gene unclear. V lost 0 bases, J lost 2 bases, and 6 bases lay in between. Looked up from germline, CDR1 is SGHDT and CDR2 is YYEEEE. The CDR3 loop spans 14 amino acids. Here the CDR3 DNA reads TGTGCCAGCAGCTTGGGGCTTACTGGAAACACCATATATTTT. It specifies CASSLGLTGNTIYF.

This sequence joins TRBV29-1 and TRBJ1-2; D is undetermined. Germline loops: CDR1 SQVTM, CDR2 ANQGSEA. The CDR3 totals 13 residues. V was trimmed by 4 bases and J by 6 bases, leaving 15 bases between them. Here the CDR3 DNA reads TGCAGCGTTGTCGGAGATATCGAGGATGGCTACACCTTC. Protein sequence: CSVVGDIEDGYTF.

The chain is built from TRBV9 and TRBJ2-2; D unresolved. The V end was cut by 0 bases, the J end by 6 bases, with 9 bases between. This CDR3 comprises 14 residues. Looked up from germline, CDR1 is SGDLS and CDR2 is YYNGEE. This CDR3 is CASSVEAAAGELFF. The CDR3 DNA is TGTGCCAGCAGCGTAGAGGCGGCTGCCGGGGAGCTGTTTTTT.

This rearrangement joins TRBV11-3 to TRBJ1-1; no clear D. This CDR3 comprises 13 residues. Trimming removed 5 bases from V and 3 bases from J, with 10 bases in between. Germline loops: CDR1 SGHNT, CDR2 YENEEA. The CDR3 DNA is TGTGCCAGCAGCCCGAGTGGGGACACTGAAGCTTTCTTT. Its protein product is CASSPSGDTEAFF.

The genes are TRBV5-1 and TRBJ2-1; 12 bases map to TRBD2. The CDR3 runs 16 residues. The trim removed 2 bases at V and 6 bases at J, leaving 6 bases unmatched. Germline CDR1 is SGHRS and CDR2 is YFSETQ. The CDR3 spells CASSFPGLAGINEQFF. For the CDR3, the DNA is TGCGCCAGCAGCTTTCCCGGACTAGCGGGGATCAATGAGCAGTTCTTC.

This clone appeared once. The CDR3 protein is CASSQDRGFVSGNTIYF. DNA for the CDR3: TGTGCCAGCAGCCAAGATCGGGGATTCGTTTCTGGAAACACCATATATTTT. The rearrangement joins TRBV4-2 to TRBJ1-3, with D unclear. The V end lost 0 bases, the J end lost 1 base, and 13 bases lay between the germline ends. Germline values: CDR1 LGHNA, CDR2 YNFKEQ. The length of the CDR3 is 17 residues.

The chain links TRBV5-6 to TRBJ2-2; D possibly corresponds to TRBD1 (5 bases). The germline V gene encodes CDR1 SGHDT and CDR2 YYEEEE. CDR3 length: 13 residues. Trimming removed 2 bases from V and 5 bases from J, with 7 bases in between. The CDR3 is CASSFQGTGELFF. The DNA of the CDR3 is TGTGCCAGCAGCTTCCAGGGTACCGGGGAGCTGTTTTTT.

The genes are TRBV5-1 and TRBJ2-5, with TRBD1 identical over 8 bases. The CDR3 sequence is 14 residues long. Germline CDR1 SGHRS, CDR2 YFSETQ. The ends lost 6 bases at V and 0 bases at J; junction bases unmatched: 4. The CDR3 coding sequence is TGCGCCAGCACCCCGGGACAGGACCAAGAGACCCAGTACTTC. It codes for CASTPGQDQETQYF.

The chain joins TRBV6-5 to TRBJ1-2; D unclear. CDR1 is MNHEY and CDR2 is SVGAGI in the germline V gene. Trimming left V 6 bases short and J 4 bases short, with 12 bases between. The CDR3 spans 13 residues. CDR3 DNA sequence: TGTGCCAGCAGATACGGGCAGCCCTATGGCTACACCTTC. It translates to CASRYGQPYGYTF.

This chain links TRBV6-5 with TRBJ2-7, with a weak D call TRBD1 (6 bases). Per germline, CDR1 MNHEY and CDR2 SVGAGI. Trimming took off 2 bases at V and 7 bases at J, with 15 bases between the two ends. There are 14 residues in the CDR3. The CDR3: CASSYGTRAVEQYF. The CDR3, as DNA: TGTGCCAGCAGTTACGGGACACGAGCGGTGGAGCAGTACTTC.

Turning to this clone: An end of the junction differs from the germline gene, which may be a read error. The chain employs TRBV7-7 and TRBJ2-5; possible D gene TRBD1, 5 bases. Germline V gene sequence: CDR1 SSHAT, CDR2 FNYEAQ (reference sequence). The CDR3 extends over 13 amino acids. Written as DNA, the CDR3 is TGTGCTAGCAGCTTAACAGGTGGGGAGACCCAGTACTTC. Translating it yields CASSLTGGETQYF.

The rearrangement links TRBV6-1 to TRBJ1-2; unclear D gene. The CDR3 sequence is 17 residues long. V was shortened by 0 bases and J by 3 bases, with 17 bases between the two germline ends. CDR1 and CDR2 (germline): MNHNS, SASEGT. The CDR3 DNA sequence: TGTGCCAGCAGTGAAGCGTTCGGTTCAGGAAATTACTATGGCTACACCTTC. Protein: CASSEAFGSGNYYGYTF.

The CDR3 DNA follows: TGTGCCAGCAGAGGAGGGCTAGCGGGAGATAATGAGCAGTTCTTC. Amino acids: CASRGGLAGDNEQFF. This sequence joins TRBV6-1 and TRBJ2-1, with 10 bases that match TRBD2. The length of the CDR3 is 15 residues. V shed 6 bases and J 7 bases; nucleotides not matched to a gene: 9. The germline V gene encodes CDR1 MNHNS and CDR2 SASEGT.

The chain carries TRBV10-3 and TRBJ1-2; a weak D match, TRBD1 (6 bases). This CDR3 is 16 amino acids long. Per the germline V gene, CDR1 is ENHRY and CDR2 is SYGVKD. The ends were cut back, 5 bases at V and 3 bases at J, with 19 bases in the middle. The CDR3 DNA follows: TGTGCCATCAGTCCCCCAGGACAAGGGGGTTACTATGGCTACACCTTC. Protein: CAISPPGQGGYYGYTF.